The 25 T cell receptor beta chains below were found in one sample sequenced in a study of lung T cells in sarcoidosis with Löfgren's syndrome. TCRdb re-called the reads through MiXCR, storing one row per CDR3 protein. Among tens of thousands of distinct CDR3 sequences listed, around 21% were seen once. Sequences were obtained from CD4+ T cells from PBMCs. The receptors originated from a human donor with sarcoidosis (Löfgren's syndrome or another form), or a control subject (not recorded which).

This clonotype was found many times. The chain recombines TRBV15 with TRBJ2-5, with D tentatively TRBD1 or TRBD2 (5 bases each). The V gene lost 0 bases and the J gene lost 3 bases, with 17 bases spanning the gap. This CDR3 contains 17 residues. Germline CDR1 reads LNHNV; CDR2 reads YYDKDF (reference sequence). The DNA for the CDR3 is TGTGCCACCAGCAGAGATTATGAGGGGATGGGAAAAGAGACCCAGTACTTC. Amino acids: CATSRDYEGMGKETQYF.

Concerning this clonotype: The missing conserved phenylalanine or tryptophan at the end of this CDR3 makes a read error likely. The rearrangement links TRBV20-1 to TRBJ2-7, with 7 bases matching TRBD2. Losses at the gene ends were 5 bases for V and 1 base for J; bases not matched to a gene: 14. CDR3 length equals 16 residues. Per the germline V gene, CDR1 is DFQATT and CDR2 is SNEGSKA (reference sequence). Here the CDR3 reads CSAQLPGLDRSYEQYL. The CDR3 bases are TGCAGTGCTCAACTGCCCGGACTAGACCGATCCTACGAGCAGTACCTC.

The chain employs TRBV30 and TRBJ2-5; a weak D match, TRBD2 (6 bases). Trimming shortened V by 7 bases and J by 4 bases, and 13 bases separated the two germline ends. The CDR3 has 12 residues. Germline CDR1 is GTSNPN and CDR2 is SVGIG (reference sequence). The CDR3: CASEMGGETQYF. Here the CDR3 DNA reads TGTGCCTCGGAAATGGGAGGAGAGACCCAGTACTTC.

The chain combines TRBV11-1 with TRBJ1-1; D is possibly TRBD1 (6 bases). In germline, CDR1 is SGHAT, CDR2 FQDESV (reference sequence). V was shortened by 5 bases and J by 1 base, with 20 bases between the two germline ends. CDR3 length equals 17 residues. The CDR3 spells CASSPPRDRKGNTEAFF. The CDR3 DNA follows: TGTGCCAGCAGCCCGCCTAGAGACAGGAAAGGGAACACTGAAGCTTTCTTT.

Concerning this clonotype: This may arise from a read error, as a much more abundant clone is one base away. This sequence joins TRBV18 and TRBJ1-3, with 7 bases aligning to TRBD1. V shed 2 bases, J shed 0 bases, and the junction held 10 bases outside the gene matches. This CDR3 is 18 amino acids long. The germline CDR1 and CDR2 sequences are KGHSH and LQKENI. CDR3: CASSPSTGRRPSGNTIYF. The CDR3 nucleotides are TGTGCCAGCTCACCATCGACAGGGAGGAGACCCTCTGGAAACACCATATATTTT.

The rearrangement uses TRBV6-5 and TRBJ2-3; D is uncertain. The CDR3 sequence is 15 residues long. In germline, CDR1 is MNHEY, CDR2 SVGAGI. Trimming left V 7 bases short and J 1 base short, with 15 bases between. The CDR3 bases are TGTGCCAGCACCCTTGTCCGGGTGGGCACAGATACGCAGTATTTT. Amino acids: CASTLVRVGTDTQYF.

V and J are TRBV29-1 and TRBJ1-1; D gene unclear. The CDR3 length is 16 residues. Per the germline V gene, CDR1 is SQVTM and CDR2 is ANQGSEA. V was pared by 1 base and J by 5 bases, with 20 bases between. The CDR3 reads CSVEGTAPAGVTEAFF. The CDR3 DNA reads as TGCAGCGTTGAAGGGACCGCGCCCGCGGGAGTAACTGAAGCTTTCTTT.

The gene calls are TRBV12-3 or TRBV12-4 and TRBJ2-7; D is perhaps TRBD2 (5 bases). CDR3 size: 12 residues. V lost 6 bases and J 3 bases, leaving 9 bases between the germline ends. CDR3 in amino acids: CASRPDYYEQYV. CDR3 DNA: TGTGCCAGCAGACCCGACTACTACGAGCAGTACGTC.

This clonotype was seen ten or more times. The genes are TRBV6-1 and TRBJ1-5; D ambiguous. CDR1 and CDR2 (germline): MNHNS, SASEGT. The V end lost 0 bases, the J end lost 9 bases, and 9 bases lay between the germline ends. The CDR3 is 13 amino acids. CDR3 in amino acids: CASSEARWGPQHF. The CDR3 nucleotides are TGTGCCAGCAGTGAAGCGCGTTGGGGGCCCCAGCATTTT.

This clonotype was found many times. The genes are TRBV28 and TRBJ1-1; D remains unclear. The CDR3 loop spans 10 amino acids. V was trimmed by 10 bases and J by 10 bases, leaving 13 bases between them. Germline values: CDR1 MDHEN, CDR2 SYDVKM. The CDR3 loop is CATGYLGAFF. The CDR3 nucleotides are TGTGCCACCGGTTATCTGGGAGCTTTCTTT.

In this sample, this clonotype turned up a few times. This sequence joins TRBV3-1 and TRBJ1-4; no firm D call. Trimming pared 0 bases from V and 7 bases from J, leaving 12 bases between. The CDR3 is made up of 15 amino acids. Germline V lookup: CDR1 LGHDT, CDR2 YNNKEL (reference sequence). The chain's CDR3 is CASSQDRTGIEKLFF. The CDR3 DNA sequence: TGTGCCAGCAGCCAAGATCGAACGGGGATTGAAAAACTGTTTTTT.

The chain recombines TRBV5-1 with TRBJ2-1; 7 bases map to TRBD1. V was pared by 5 bases and J by 7 bases, with 6 bases of the junction left unmatched. The CDR3 sequence is 13 residues long. Germline assignment: CDR1 SGHRS and CDR2 YFSETQ. The CDR3 spells CASSRQTGNEQFF. The CDR3, as DNA: TGCGCCAGCAGTCGCCAGACAGGGAATGAGCAGTTCTTC.

The chain combines TRBV5-6 with TRBJ1-2; D is possibly TRBD1 (5 bases). In germline, CDR1 is SGHDT, CDR2 YYEEEE. The CDR3 is made up of 15 amino acids. Deletions cut 6 bases from V and 0 bases from J, with 15 bases between. CDR3 protein: CASIPGRLANYGYTF. CDR3 coding DNA: TGTGCCAGCATACCGGGACGCTTGGCTAACTATGGCTACACCTTC.

This clonotype was detected many times. V usage is TRBV20-1 and J usage is TRBJ2-1, with 15 bases lining up with TRBD2. CDR3 size: 15 residues. Germline CDR1 is DFQATT and CDR2 is SNEGSKA (reference sequence). Germline trimming cut 0 bases from V and 9 bases from J; bases unmatched to any gene: 3. DNA for the CDR3: TGCAGTGCTAGAGAGGGGACTAGCGGGAGGTTTGAGCAGTTCTTC. This sequence encodes CSAREGTSGRFEQFF.

This clonotype showed up just a few times. At one of its ends the junction is not consistent with the germline gene, which may arise from a read error. The rearrangement joins TRBV7-7 to TRBJ2-5, with D uncertain. Germline CDR1 SSHAT, CDR2 FNYEAQ (reference sequence). This CDR3 comprises 13 residues. The CDR3 nucleotides are TGTGCTAGCAGCCCTAGGCCGTCGGGGACCCAGTACTTC. Translated: CASSPRPSGTQYF.

In its sample, this clonotype was seen many times. The chain combines TRBV4-1 with TRBJ1-1; D may be TRBD1 (5 bases). The CDR3 extends over 15 amino acids. Per germline, CDR1 MGHRA and CDR2 YSYEKL. V was trimmed by 1 base and J by 1 base, leaving 10 bases between them. This chain's CDR3 is CASSQVGPPNTEAFF. The CDR3 DNA reads as TGCGCCAGCAGCCAAGTGGGACCGCCGAACACTGAAGCTTTCTTT.

This clonotype has ten or more counts. The gene calls are TRBV24-1 and TRBJ1-5; D gene ambiguous. The CDR3 loop spans 16 amino acids. Trimming stripped 0 bases from V and 0 bases from J, with 8 bases between. Germline CDR1 reads KGHDR; CDR2 reads SFDVKD. CDR3 bases: TGTGCCACCAGTGATTTGTCGGACTATAGCAATCAGCCCCAGCATTTT. This sequence encodes CATSDLSDYSNQPQHF.

This clonotype was seen a few times. A read error may explain this, as a much larger clone is one base away. CDR3 bases: TGTGCCAGCAGCTTACGGACAGATTTTGGAGCTTTCTTT. This sequence encodes CASSLRTDFGAFF. The genes are TRBV7-2 and TRBJ1-1; TRBD1 might be the D (6 bases). Germline values: CDR1 SGHTA, CDR2 FQGNSA. V lost 2 bases to trimming and J lost 10 bases, with 14 bases between them. This CDR3 is 13 amino acids long. Combining the CDR3 with reference TRBV7-2 and TRBJ1-1 gives the whole variable domain GAGVSQSPSNKVTEKGKDVELRCDPISGHTALYWYRQSLGQGLEFLIYFQGNSAPDKSGLPSDRFSAERTGGSVSTLTIQRTQQEDSAVYLCASSLRTDFGAFFGQGTRLTVV.

This clonotype was counted ten times or more. The chain employs TRBV20-1 and TRBJ2-7, with TRBD2 identical over 9 bases. J lost 7 bases, V lost 1 base, and 8 bases had no gene match. The CDR3 extends over 14 amino acids. Germline assignment: CDR1 DFQATT and CDR2 SNEGSKA (reference sequence). CDR3 amino acids: CSARAGVLAGEQYF. CDR3 coding DNA: TGCAGTGCTAGAGCAGGAGTCCTAGCGGGGGAGCAGTACTTC.

This clonotype showed up many times. The CDR3 DNA is TGTGCCAGCAGCTTAGGCGGGAGAAGCGACAATGAGCAGTTCTTC. Encoded protein: CASSLGGRSDNEQFF. The V call is TRBV7-2, the J call TRBJ2-1; the match to TRBD2 covers 7 bases. This CDR3 comprises 15 residues. The germline V gene encodes CDR1 SGHTA and CDR2 FQGNSA. V was clipped by 1 base and J by 5 bases; unmatched bases: 5.

This clonotype is medium-sized (0.01 to 0.1%) by share. The V call is TRBV28, the J call TRBJ1-5; D gene unclear. The length of the CDR3 is 14 residues. V shed 3 bases and J shed 5 bases, with 11 bases lying between them. Germline CDR1 and CDR2: MDHEN and SYDVKM. CDR3 in amino acids: CASSLAGSHQPQHF. For the CDR3, the DNA is TGTGCCAGCAGTTTGGCAGGCTCTCATCAGCCCCAGCATTTT.

In regard to this clonotype: A read error may account for a junction end that differs from germline. This chain uses TRBV11-2 with TRBJ1-3, with D perhaps TRBD1 (6 bases). CDR3 size: 15 residues. CDR1 SGHAT and CDR2 FQNNGV come from the germline V gene. The CDR3 sequence: CASGLDGRGANTIYF. DNA of the CDR3: TGTGCCAGCGGCTTAGATGGCCGGGGGGCAAACACCATATATTTT.

This clonotype has only a few counts. J is TRBJ2-5 and V is TRBV2; the match to TRBD1 covers 9 bases. This CDR3 spans 15 amino acids. The ends lost 9 bases at V and 3 bases at J; junction bases unmatched: 11. CDR1 and CDR2 (germline): SNHLY, FYNNEI. Here the CDR3 DNA reads TGTGCCAGTCTCTTCCGGACAGGGGTTAAAGAGACCCAGTACTTC. Translated: CASLFRTGVKETQYF.

This clonotype was detected a few times. The V gene is TRBV29-1, the J gene TRBJ2-7, with D possibly matching TRBD1 (6 bases). This CDR3 contains 10 residues. Trimming left V 4 bases short and J 5 bases short, with 6 bases between. Germline assignment: CDR1 SQVTM and CDR2 ANQGSEA. The CDR3 DNA sequence: TGCAGCGTTGGGACAGACGAGCAGTACTTC. Protein: CSVGTDEQYF.

The sample holds many counts of this clonotype. The gene calls are TRBV6-1 and TRBJ2-1; the match to TRBD2 covers 10 bases. The J segment lost 6 bases and the V segment lost 5 bases, leaving 7 bases of the junction unmatched. The CDR3 consists of 15 residues. CDR1 and CDR2 (germline): MNHNS, SASEGT. The CDR3 region is CASSSLAGASNEQFF. CDR3 nucleotides: TGTGCCAGCAGTTCTCTAGCGGGAGCCTCCAATGAGCAGTTCTTC.